Listed here is a single T cell receptor beta chain. Its antigen is unknown. Read sequence stops 3 residues before the CDR3 end, and the germline J gene provides the missing end. This entry belongs to a study of T cells in women clearing cervical HPV infection. Whole-study results and caveats: TRBV6-7 abundance was lower in cases than controls (around 0.1% versus 0.15%). Effector/memory and HPV-specific T cells were not isolated, and association timing is unknown. CIN3+ cases had significantly higher TCR richness than controls; evenness did not differ.

Method: immunoSEQ multiplex PCR; TCRdb's copy keeps in-frame clones and lacks some. This sample's table has around 38,000 clones. The V segment lost 0 bases and the J segment 0 bases; nucleotides outside the gene matches: 11. Looked up from germline, CDR1 is DFQATT and CDR2 is SNEGSKA (reference sequence). The CDR3 extends over 19 amino acids. The receptor's source is a woman aged 18 to 75 with a cervical HPV16 infection that either progressed to CIN3+ or cleared (not recorded which). Sequencing was carried out using blood buffy coat. This rearrangement joins TRBV20-1 to TRBJ1-5; 10 positions match TRBD1. The sequenced part of the CDR3 DNA is TGCAGTGCTAGAGATGATAAGGACAGGGGGATCTATAGCAATCAGCCC. Translating gives CSARDDKDRGIYSNQP. The CDR3 in its entirety is CSARDDKDRGIYSNQPQHF.